The T cell receptor beta chain under discussion was sequenced for a study of T cell clonality in common variable immunodeficiency. Study-level results: TCRbeta clonality was increased in CVID versus healthy controls. Common variable immunodeficiency TCR beta sequences reportedly had fewer deletions and N-nucleotide insertions.

In germline, CDR1 is SGHDT, CDR2 YYEEEE. The CDR3 is made up of 14 amino acids. Trimming took 0 bases from V and 6 from J, leaving 12 bases between them. No CVID subject was ill or on immunomodulatory drugs when sampled. This clone was counted at least ten times. Antigen unknown. The read ends 3 residues before the CDR3 terminus; that terminus is restored from the germline J gene. The data were produced by immunoSEQ multiplex PCR, yet TCRdb's version contains in-frame clones alone and is incomplete. Recorded here are 30,000 to 35,000 clones, none singletons. The clonotype was recovered from a human donor with common variable immunodeficiency. The rearrangement joins TRBV5-6 to TRBJ1-1, with a tentative D call TRBD1 (6 bases). The sample consisted of peripheral blood mononuclear cells. Here the CDR3 reads CASSLGTGFAEAFF. Partial CDR3 DNA: TGTGCCAGCAGCTTGGGAACAGGGTTCGCTGAA.